Included here is one T cell receptor (beta chain) sequence, with context. Its antigen has not been determined. Base qualities are not recorded, but no much larger clone differs from it by a single base. The receptor library was made with the immunoSEQ multiplex PCR assay. To provide template for TCR sequencing, every sample had RNA extracted and reverse transcribed into cDNA. First-strand cDNA was synthesized using SuperScript III with a 2:1 mix of oligo-dT and random hexamers. A synthetic immune receptor repertoire was used to gauge amplification bias, and whatever bias remained was removed computationally. The study's own analysis went as follows. Raw reads were preprocessed to remove errors, and CDR3 was defined according to IMGT conventions as the region from the conserved cysteine to phenylalanine. Clonality was computed by normalizing Shannon entropy by log2 of the number of productive unique TCRs and subtracting the result from 1. Whether scalp clones were CD4 or CD8 was inferred by matching scalp TCRbeta sequences against CD4 and CD8 repertoires sorted from blood. TCRdb took this table from immuneACCESS and kept in-frame rearrangements with V and J called. Such tables lack part of the clones; where checked against another copy, unresolved V genes explain under half of the gap, and the rest is unexplained. V and J calls and clone size follow that table, whereas D and trimming were derived from the DNA. This sample lists about 140,000 clones; 86% were detected once. The ten largest clones capture about 12% of the sample.

CDR1 and CDR2 are read off the germline V gene (reference sequence) as MNHEY and SMNVEV. The CDR3 runs 14 amino acids, cysteine and phenylalanine included. CDR3 DNA is the only sequence kept; it has 42 bases, read in frame from the first base. V was cut back by 7 bases and J by 2 bases, leaving a gap of 15 bases between them. This sample is part of a study of CD8+ T cells in alopecia areata (dated by TCRdb to the late 2010s). In terms of the full investigation: Treated patients were enrolled in an open-label pilot trial of oral tofacitinib, 5 to 10 mg twice daily, for moderate-to-severe alopecia areata. Biopsies were taken from tofacitinib-treated patients at baseline and at 4 and 24 weeks of treatment, and a later scalp biopsy was taken in several of the tofacitinib-treated patients. The SALT score, which quantifies the percentage of affected scalp surface area, was used to measure disease severity in treated patients. Scalp tissue and sorted CD4+ and CD8+ peripheral blood T cells from patchy and totalis/universalis alopecia areata patients and from healthy controls were covered by human TCRbeta sequencing. TCRbeta CDR3 regions were amplified by immunoSEQ multiplex PCR with 35 Vbeta forward and 13 Jbeta reverse primers. Tofacitinib was given for 6 to 18 months, followed by 6 months of follow-up off drug to assess delayed response and recurrence. High-throughput TCRbeta sequencing was used to examine T cell clonal expansion in alopecia areata in both the C3H/HeJ mouse model and human patients. RNA was extracted with the PAXgene miRNA kit for fixed scalp, the miRNeasy kit for PBMCs, and the RNeasy kit for mouse skin. Scalp clonality was compared across normal scalp (n=4), patchy alopecia areata scalp (n=8), and alopecia totalis/universalis scalp (n=8). Results the study describes overall, beyond this receptor: Tofacitinib significantly lowered scalp clonality and the number of expanded CD8+ clones among the top 100 scalp clones. Resident alphabeta T cells in normal human skin are also sequenced, complicating scalp TCR repertoire analysis, unlike mouse skin dominated by gammadelta T cells. Compared with normal scalp, lesional scalp, particularly in alopecia totalis/universalis, had higher clonality and more expanded CD8+ clones, which suggests antigenic drive. TCR sequences shared between patients were less clear than in mice, possibly partly because of HLA diversity in the patient population. During tofacitinib treatment, many expanded lesional clones stuck around in both scalp and blood, and this persistence may partly explain why relapse happens after treatment is stopped. Because the treated cohort was small and included a single nonresponder, larger studies are needed to assess links between baseline CD8+ expansion and response.

The time point label, read with the paper, signifies: around 29 days on oral tofacitinib. The sample's treatment or condition label, decoded: oral pan-JAK inhibitor, 5-10 mg twice daily. Peripheral blood and lesional scalp punch biopsies were obtained from patients with alopecia areata. After PBMCs were isolated by density centrifugation and stained for CD3, CD4 and CD8, a FACSAria was used to sort CD4+ and CD8+ T cells. Material: CD8+ T cells sorted from blood, obtained at week 4, from a patient treated with tofacitinib. The rearranged chain carries TRBV27 and TRBJ2-7; TRBD2 is a possible D gene, resting on 5 matching bases. This receptor was identified in a human donor with alopecia areata. The DNA sequence is given as TGTGCCAGCATGGAGGTCAGTGGAACCTACGAGCAGTACTTC. Translation gives CASMEVSGTYEQYF.